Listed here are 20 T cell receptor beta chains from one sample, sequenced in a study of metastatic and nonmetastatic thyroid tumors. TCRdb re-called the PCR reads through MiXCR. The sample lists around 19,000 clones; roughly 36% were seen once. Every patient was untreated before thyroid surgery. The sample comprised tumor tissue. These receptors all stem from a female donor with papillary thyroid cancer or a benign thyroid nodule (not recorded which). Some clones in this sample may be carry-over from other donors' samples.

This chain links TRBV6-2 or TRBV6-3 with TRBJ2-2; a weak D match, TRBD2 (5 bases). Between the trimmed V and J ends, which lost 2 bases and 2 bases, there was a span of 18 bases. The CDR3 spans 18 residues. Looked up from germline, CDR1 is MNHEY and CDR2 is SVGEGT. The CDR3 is CASSYRPPELANTGELFF. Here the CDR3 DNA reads TGTGCCAGCAGTTACCGTCCTCCGGAGCTAGCAAACACCGGGGAGCTGTTTTTT.

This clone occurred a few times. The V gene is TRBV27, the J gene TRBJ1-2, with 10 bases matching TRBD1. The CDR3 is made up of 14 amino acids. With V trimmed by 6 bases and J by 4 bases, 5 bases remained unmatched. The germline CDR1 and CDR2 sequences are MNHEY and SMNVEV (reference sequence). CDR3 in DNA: TGTGCCAGCAGGCCGGGACAGGGGACCTATGGCTACACCTTC. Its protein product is CASRPGQGTYGYTF.

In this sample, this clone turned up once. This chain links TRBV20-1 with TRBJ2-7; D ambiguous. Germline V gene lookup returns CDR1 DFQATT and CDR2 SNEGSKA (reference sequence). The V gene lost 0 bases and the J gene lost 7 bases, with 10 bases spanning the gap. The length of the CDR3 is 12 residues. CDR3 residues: CSARDPLGEQYF. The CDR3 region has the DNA TGCAGTGCTAGAGATCCACTCGGGGAGCAGTACTTC.

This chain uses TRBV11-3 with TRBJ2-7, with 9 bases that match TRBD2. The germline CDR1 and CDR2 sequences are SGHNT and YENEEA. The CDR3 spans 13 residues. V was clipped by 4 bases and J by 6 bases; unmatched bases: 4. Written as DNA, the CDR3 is TGTGCCAGCAGCTACGGGACTAGCCGCGAGCAGTACTTC. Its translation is CASSYGTSREQYF.

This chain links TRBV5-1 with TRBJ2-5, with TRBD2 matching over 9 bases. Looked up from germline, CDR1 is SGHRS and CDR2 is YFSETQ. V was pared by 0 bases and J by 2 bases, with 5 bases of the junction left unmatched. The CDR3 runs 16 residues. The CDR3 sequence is CASSLGQAGGQETQYF. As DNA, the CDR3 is TGCGCCAGCAGCTTGGGACAGGCGGGAGGGCAAGAGACCCAGTACTTC.

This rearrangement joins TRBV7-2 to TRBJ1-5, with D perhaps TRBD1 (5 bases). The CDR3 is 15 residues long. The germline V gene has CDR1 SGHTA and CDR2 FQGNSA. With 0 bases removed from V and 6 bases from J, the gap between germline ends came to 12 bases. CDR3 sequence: CASSLAGGPTQPQHF. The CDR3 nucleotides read TGTGCCAGCAGCTTAGCGGGGGGTCCGACTCAGCCCCAGCATTTT.

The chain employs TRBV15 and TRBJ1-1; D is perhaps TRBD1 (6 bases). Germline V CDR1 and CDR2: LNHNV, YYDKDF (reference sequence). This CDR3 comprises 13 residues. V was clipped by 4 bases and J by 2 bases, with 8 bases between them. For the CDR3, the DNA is TGTGCCACCAGCACACAGGGAAACACTGAAGCTTTCTTT. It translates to CATSTQGNTEAFF.

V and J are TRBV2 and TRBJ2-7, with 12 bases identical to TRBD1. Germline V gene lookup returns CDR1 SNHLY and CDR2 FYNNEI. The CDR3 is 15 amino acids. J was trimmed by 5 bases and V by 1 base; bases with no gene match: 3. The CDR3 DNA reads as TGTGCCAGCAGTGAAGAAGGGACAGGGGGCAACGAGCAGTACTTC. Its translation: CASSEEGTGGNEQYF.

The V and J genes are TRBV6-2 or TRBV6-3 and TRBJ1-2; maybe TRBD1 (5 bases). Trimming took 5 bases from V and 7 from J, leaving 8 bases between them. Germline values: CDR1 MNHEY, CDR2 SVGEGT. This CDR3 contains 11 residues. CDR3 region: CASSGGTGYTF. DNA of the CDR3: TGTGCCAGCAGTGGGGGTACTGGCTACACCTTC.

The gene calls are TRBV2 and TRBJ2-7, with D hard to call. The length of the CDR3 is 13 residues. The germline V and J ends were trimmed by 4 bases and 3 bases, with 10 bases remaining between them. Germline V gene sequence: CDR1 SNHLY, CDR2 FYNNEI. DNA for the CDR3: TGTGCCAGCAGTGCTCGGACCCTCTACGAGCAGTACTTC. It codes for CASSARTLYEQYF.

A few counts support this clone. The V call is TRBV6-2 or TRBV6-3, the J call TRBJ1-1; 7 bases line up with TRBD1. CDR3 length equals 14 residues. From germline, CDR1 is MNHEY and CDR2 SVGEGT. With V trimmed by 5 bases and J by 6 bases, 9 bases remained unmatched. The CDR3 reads CASSTDRVYAEAFF. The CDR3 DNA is TGTGCCAGCAGTACCGACAGGGTTTACGCTGAAGCTTTCTTT.

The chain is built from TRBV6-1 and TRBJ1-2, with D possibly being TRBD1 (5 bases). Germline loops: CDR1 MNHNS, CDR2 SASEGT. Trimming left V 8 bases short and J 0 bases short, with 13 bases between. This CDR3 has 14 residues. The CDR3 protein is CASGLDRPNYGYTF. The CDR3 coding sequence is TGTGCCAGCGGACTCGACAGACCTAACTATGGCTACACCTTC.

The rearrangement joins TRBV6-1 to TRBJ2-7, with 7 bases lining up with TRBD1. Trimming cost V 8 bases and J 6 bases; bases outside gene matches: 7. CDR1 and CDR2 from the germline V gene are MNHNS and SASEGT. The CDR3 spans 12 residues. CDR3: CASRDRGIEQYF. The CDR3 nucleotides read TGTGCCAGCCGGGACAGAGGTATCGAGCAGTACTTC.

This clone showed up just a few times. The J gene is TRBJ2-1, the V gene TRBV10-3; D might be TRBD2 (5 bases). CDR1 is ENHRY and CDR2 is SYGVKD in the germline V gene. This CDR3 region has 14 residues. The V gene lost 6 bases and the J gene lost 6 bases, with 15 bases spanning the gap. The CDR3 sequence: CAIRNPPGSNEQFF. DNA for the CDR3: TGTGCCATCAGAAACCCTCCGGGATCCAATGAGCAGTTCTTC.

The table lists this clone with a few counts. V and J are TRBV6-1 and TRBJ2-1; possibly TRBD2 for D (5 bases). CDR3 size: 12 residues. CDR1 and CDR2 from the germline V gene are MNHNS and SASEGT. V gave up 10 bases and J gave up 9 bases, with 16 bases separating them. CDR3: CATESGFGEQFF. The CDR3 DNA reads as TGTGCCACCGAGTCGGGGTTTGGTGAGCAGTTCTTC.

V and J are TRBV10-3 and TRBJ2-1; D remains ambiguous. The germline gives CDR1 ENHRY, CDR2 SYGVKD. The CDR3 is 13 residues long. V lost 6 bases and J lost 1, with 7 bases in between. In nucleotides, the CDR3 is TGTGCCATCAGGCCAGAATCCTACAATGAGCAGTTCTTC. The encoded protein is CAIRPESYNEQFF.

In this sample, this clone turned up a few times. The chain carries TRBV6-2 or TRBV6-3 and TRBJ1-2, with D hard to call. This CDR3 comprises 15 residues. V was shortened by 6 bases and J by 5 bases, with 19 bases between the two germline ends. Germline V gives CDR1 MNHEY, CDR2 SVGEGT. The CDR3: CASRPRSGGLYGYTF. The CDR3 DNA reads TGTGCCAGCAGACCCCGGTCCGGTGGGCTTTATGGCTACACCTTC.

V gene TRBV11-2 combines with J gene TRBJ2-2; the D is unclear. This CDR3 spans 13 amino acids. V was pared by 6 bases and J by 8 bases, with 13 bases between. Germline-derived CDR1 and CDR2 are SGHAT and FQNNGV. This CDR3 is CASSPAFQGELFF. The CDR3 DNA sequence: TGTGCCAGCAGTCCTGCGTTCCAAGGGGAGCTGTTTTTT.

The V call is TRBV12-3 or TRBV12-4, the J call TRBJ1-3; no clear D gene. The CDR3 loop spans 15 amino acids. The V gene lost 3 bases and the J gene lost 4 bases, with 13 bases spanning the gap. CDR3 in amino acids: CASSLADLLGNTIYF. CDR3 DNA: TGTGCCAGCAGTTTGGCGGATTTGTTAGGAAACACCATATATTTT.

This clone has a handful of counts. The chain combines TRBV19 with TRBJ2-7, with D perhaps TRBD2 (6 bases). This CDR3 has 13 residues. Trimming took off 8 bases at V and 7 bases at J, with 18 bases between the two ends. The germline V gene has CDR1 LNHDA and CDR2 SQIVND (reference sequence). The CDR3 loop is CASAGSLHGEQYF. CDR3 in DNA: TGTGCCAGTGCGGGGAGTCTTCATGGAGAGCAGTACTTC. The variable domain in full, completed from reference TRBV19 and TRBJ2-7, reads DGGITQSPKYLFRKEGQNVTLSCEQNLNHDAMYWYRQDPGQGLRLIYYSQIVNDFQKGDIAEGYSVSREKKESFPLTVTSAQKNPTAFYLCASAGSLHGEQYFGPGTRLTVT.